The source of this T cell receptor (beta chain) is a study of T-cell memory formation after mild COVID-19. This CDR3 has 14 amino acids. Germline CDR1 SGHNT, CDR2 YYREEE (reference sequence). J lost 4 bases, V lost 8 bases, and 9 bases had no gene match. TCRdb redid the calling of the 5' RACE reads with MiXCR, one entry per CDR3 protein. Of roughly 450,000 distinct CDR3 sequences in the sample, about 18% were seen once. In its sample, this clonotype was seen many times. V usage is TRBV5-4 and J usage is TRBJ2-1; 7 nucleotides align to TRBD1. The sequencing input was PBMCs or a T cell subset sorted from them (not recorded which). The TCR comes from an adult woman who had mild COVID-19 (a few samples of this study predate the infection). Cell type and time point are not known. This chain's CDR3 is CASTGAGSYNEQFF. The CDR3 DNA reads TGTGCCAGTACAGGGGCGGGCTCTTACAATGAGCAGTTCTTC. Filled out from reference TRBV5-4 and TRBJ2-1, the complete variable domain reads ETGVTQSPTHLIKTRGQQVTLRCSSQSGHNTVSWYQQALGQGPQFIFQYYREEENGRGNFPPRFSGLQFPNYSSELNVNALELDDSALYLCASTGAGSYNEQFFGPGTRLTVL.